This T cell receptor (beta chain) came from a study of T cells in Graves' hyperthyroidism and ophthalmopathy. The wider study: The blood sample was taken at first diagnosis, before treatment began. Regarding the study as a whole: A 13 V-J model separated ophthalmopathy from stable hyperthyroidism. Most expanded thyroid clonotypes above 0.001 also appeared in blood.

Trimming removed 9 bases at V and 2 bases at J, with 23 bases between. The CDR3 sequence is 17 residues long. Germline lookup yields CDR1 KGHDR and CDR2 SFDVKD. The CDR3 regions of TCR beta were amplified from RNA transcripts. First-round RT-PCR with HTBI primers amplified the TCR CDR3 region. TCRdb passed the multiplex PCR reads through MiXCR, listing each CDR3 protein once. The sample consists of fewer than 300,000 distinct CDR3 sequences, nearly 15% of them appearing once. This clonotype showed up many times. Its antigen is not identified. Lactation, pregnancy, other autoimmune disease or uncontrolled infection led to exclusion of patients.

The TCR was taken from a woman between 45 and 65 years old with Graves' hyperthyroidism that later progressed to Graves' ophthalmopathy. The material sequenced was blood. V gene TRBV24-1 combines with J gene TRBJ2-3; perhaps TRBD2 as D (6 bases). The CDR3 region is CATEGRDSRRDTDTQYF. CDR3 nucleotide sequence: TGTGCCACCGAGGGTCGGGACTCCCGGAGGGACACAGATACGCAGTATTTT.